This T cell receptor beta chain came from a study of early T cells in non-severe SARS-CoV-2 infection. Study observations and caveats: Anti-spike CD8 specificities were favored by VDJdb matching, whose results missed private and CD4 specificities.

This clonotype was picked up many times. Its antigen is unidentified. CDR3 size: 13 residues. V gave up 5 bases and J gave up 9 bases, with 11 bases separating them. Germline lookup yields CDR1 SGHAT and CDR2 FQNNGV. The library protocol tagged individual cDNA molecules with unique molecular identifiers. One entry per CDR3 protein results from TCRdb running MiXCR on the 5' RACE reads. The sample records approximately 45,000 distinct CDR3 sequences, 5.5% to 7.5% being singletons. The V call is TRBV11-2, the J call TRBJ1-6, with D tentatively TRBD1 (6 bases). The TCR was taken from an adult who was a healthcare worker with PCR-confirmed SARS-CoV-2 infection or an uninfected control (not recorded which). The sample consisted of whole blood. CDR3 sequence: CASSETGRSPLHF. The CDR3 DNA reads as TGTGCCAGCAGCGAGACAGGCCGTTCACCCCTCCACTTT.